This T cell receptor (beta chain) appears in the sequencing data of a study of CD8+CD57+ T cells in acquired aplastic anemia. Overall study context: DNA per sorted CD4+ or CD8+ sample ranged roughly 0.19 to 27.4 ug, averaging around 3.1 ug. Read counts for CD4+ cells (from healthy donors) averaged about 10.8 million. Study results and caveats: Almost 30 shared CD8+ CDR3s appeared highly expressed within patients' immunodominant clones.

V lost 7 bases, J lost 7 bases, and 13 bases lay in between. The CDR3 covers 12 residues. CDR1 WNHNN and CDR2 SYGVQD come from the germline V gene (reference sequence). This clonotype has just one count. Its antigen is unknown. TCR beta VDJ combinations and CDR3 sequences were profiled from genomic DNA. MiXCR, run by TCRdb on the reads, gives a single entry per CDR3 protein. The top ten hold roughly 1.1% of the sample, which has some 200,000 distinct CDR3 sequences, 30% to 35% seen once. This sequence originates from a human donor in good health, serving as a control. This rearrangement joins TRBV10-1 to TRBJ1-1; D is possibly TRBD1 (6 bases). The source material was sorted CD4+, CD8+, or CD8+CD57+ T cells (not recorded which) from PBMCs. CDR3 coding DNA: TGCGCCAGCACCTCCGGGACATTTGAAGCTTTCTTT. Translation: CASTSGTFEAFF.